This T cell receptor (beta chain) was identified in a study of T cell responses to AZD1222 COVID-19 vaccine (dated by TCRdb to 2020 to 2023). In terms of the full investigation: AZD1222 recipients with second doses at about 4 weeks or about 12 weeks were pooled, because spike-specific TCR depth and breadth did not differ between schedules. TCR sequencing was performed for 230 to 250 trial participants, of whom about 200 were given two doses of AZD1222 and approximately 25 were given two doses of MenACWY control vaccine. Trial participants were enrolled by age into subgroups of 18-55, 56-69 and 70-plus years, and about 150, 27 and 61 TCR-sequenced participants, respectively, were included in these subgroups.

The CDR3 goes from the cysteine to the phenylalanine over 15 residues. The only DNA kept is the CDR3, 45 bases in frame from the first base. CDR1 is given as MNHEY and CDR2 as SVGAGI, both from the germline V gene. V gives up 4 bases and J gives up 5 bases, and the segment between their germline ends measures 17 bases. Overall study outcomes, separate from this receptor: Only a handful of AZD1222 recipients were SARS-CoV-2 seropositive at baseline, limiting conclusions about previously exposed vaccinees. After two AZD1222 doses, spike-specific TCR breadth and depth were significantly higher than at day 0 and than in MenACWY recipients. Nearly half of unique spike-specific TCRs reportedly recognized epitopes outside regions mutated in the B.1.351 and B.1.1.7 variants. The vaccine-associated CD4 TCRs covered the entire spike protein, and the dominant responses fell in regions 160-218 and 743-854. No day 14 peak-response samples were available, so repertoires were characterized only after the peak T cell response. Participants were mostly white British and included more females than males, and it was suggested by the authors that clonal diversity may have been underestimated. In the small 56-69-year group, the increase in depth fell short of significance, most likely because of low power.

The sample's time point label, in plain terms: baseline before first vaccination. The vaccinee samples were drawn from two UK trials, COV001 and COV002, one of which was a single-blind randomized controlled phase 2/3 trial testing AZD1222 (ChAdOx1 nCoV-19) in healthy adults. For TCRbeta chain sequencing, PBMC samples were collected from trial participants at day 0 and at day 28 after the second dose. Concerning this clone: The antigen it recognizes is unknown. Within one base of it there is no much larger clone, and no base qualities were kept.

The CDR3 regions of human TCRbeta chains were analyzed by immunosequencing. Concerning the study's data processing: Repertoire TCRs were checked for matches against a reference library of SARS-CoV-2-specific TCRs that had been generated using the MIRA antigen-specificity platform. Breadth was defined as the fraction of unique TCRs that were SARS-CoV-2-associated, and depth was defined as the fraction of total T cells that were SARS-CoV-2-associated. Using the MIRA data, each spike-specific TCR was assigned both to the spike region to which the TCR was reactive and to a CD4 or CD8 class. Log10-transformed breadth and depth values were compared by one-way ANOVA with Sidak's multiple comparisons tests. TCRdb carries this immuneACCESS record with in-frame sequences only. Its versions omit some clonotypes, under half of them owing to an unresolved V gene in the studies checked, with the rest unexplained. V and J calls and clone size follow that table, whereas D and trimming were derived from the DNA. For this sample there are some 120,000 clones; 85% to 90% appear just once. 9.5% to 15% of the sample is taken by the ten largest.

The sequence was collected from an adult in good health. The specimen was peripheral blood, collected on day 0 of AZD1222 vaccination. Recombination linked TRBV6-5 to TRBJ1-1; possibly the D gene is TRBD1, per 5 matching bases. The DNA sequence is as follows: TGTGCCAGCAGTTCGGGGTCGAGGGGCAGGACTGAAGCTTTCTTT. It translates to CASSSGSRGRTEAFF.